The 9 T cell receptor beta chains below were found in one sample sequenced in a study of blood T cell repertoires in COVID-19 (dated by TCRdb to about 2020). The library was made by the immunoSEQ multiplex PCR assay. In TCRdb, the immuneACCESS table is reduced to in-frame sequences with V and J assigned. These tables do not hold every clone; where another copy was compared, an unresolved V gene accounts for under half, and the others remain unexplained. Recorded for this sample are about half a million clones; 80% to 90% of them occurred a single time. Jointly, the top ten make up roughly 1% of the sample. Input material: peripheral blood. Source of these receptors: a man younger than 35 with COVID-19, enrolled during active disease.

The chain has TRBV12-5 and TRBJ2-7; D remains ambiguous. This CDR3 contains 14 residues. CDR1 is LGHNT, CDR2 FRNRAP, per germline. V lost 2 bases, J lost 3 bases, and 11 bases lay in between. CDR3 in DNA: TGTGCTAGTGGTTTGTCACAGCAATTCTACGAGCAGTACTTC. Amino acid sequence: CASGLSQQFYEQYF.

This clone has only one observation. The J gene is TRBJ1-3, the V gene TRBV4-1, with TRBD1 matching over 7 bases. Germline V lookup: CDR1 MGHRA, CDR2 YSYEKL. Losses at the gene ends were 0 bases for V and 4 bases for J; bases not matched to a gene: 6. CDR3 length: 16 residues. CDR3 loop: CASSQDQGQTGNTIYF. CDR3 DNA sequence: TGCGCCAGCAGCCAAGATCAGGGACAGACGGGAAACACCATATATTTT.

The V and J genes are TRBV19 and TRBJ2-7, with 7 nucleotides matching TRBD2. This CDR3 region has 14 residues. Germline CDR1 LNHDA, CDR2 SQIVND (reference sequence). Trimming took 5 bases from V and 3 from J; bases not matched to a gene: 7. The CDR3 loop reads CASSSGGFFYEQYF. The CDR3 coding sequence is TGTGCCAGTAGTTCGGGGGGATTCTTCTACGAGCAGTACTTC.

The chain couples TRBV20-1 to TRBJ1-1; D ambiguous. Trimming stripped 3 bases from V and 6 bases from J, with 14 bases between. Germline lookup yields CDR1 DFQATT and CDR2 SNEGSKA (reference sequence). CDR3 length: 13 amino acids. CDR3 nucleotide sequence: TGCAGTGCTAGTATTTCGGGGTTTGCTGAAGCTTTCTTT. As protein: CSASISGFAEAFF.

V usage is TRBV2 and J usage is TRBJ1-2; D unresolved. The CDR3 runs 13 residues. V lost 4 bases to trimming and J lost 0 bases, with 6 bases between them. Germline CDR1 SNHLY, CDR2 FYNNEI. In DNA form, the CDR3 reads TGTGCCAGCAGTGTTCAGACTAACTATGGCTACACCTTC. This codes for CASSVQTNYGYTF.

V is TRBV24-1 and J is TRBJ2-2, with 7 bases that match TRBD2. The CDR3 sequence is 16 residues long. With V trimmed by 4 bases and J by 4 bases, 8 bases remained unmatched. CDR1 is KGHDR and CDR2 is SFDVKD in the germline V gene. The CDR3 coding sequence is TGTGCCACCAGTGACACTAGCGCCTCGGGCACCGGGGAGCTGTTTTTT. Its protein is CATSDTSASGTGELFF.

CDR3 amino acids: CASSEGDTGELFF. The CDR3 nucleotides are TGCGCCAGCAGCGAGGGGGACACCGGGGAGCTGTTTTTT. The V call is TRBV5-1, the J call TRBJ2-2; D might be TRBD1 (6 bases). Germline lookup yields CDR1 SGHRS and CDR2 YFSETQ. Trimming took off 4 bases at V and 3 bases at J, with 7 bases between the two ends. The CDR3 totals 13 residues.

The CDR3: CAWSVRLAGGQETQYF. Written as DNA, the CDR3 is TGTGCCTGGAGTGTAAGACTAGCGGGAGGGCAAGAGACCCAGTACTTC. V usage is TRBV30 and J usage is TRBJ2-5, with 14 positions matching TRBD2. The CDR3 runs to 16 residues. The germline V gene has CDR1 GTSNPN and CDR2 SVGIG (reference sequence). V lost 0 bases and J lost 2; bases outside the gene matches: 2.

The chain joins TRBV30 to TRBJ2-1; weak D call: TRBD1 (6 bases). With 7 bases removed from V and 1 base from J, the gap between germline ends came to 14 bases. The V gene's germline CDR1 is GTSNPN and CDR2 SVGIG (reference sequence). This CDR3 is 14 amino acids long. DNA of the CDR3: TGTGCCTACAACTTGGGACATTCCTACAATGAGCAGTTCTTC. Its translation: CAYNLGHSYNEQFF.